A single T cell receptor (beta chain) is shown here with its context. The clone's antigen remains unknown. Base qualities were left out, and no much larger clone turns up one base away. Taken from the germline V gene, the CDR1 and CDR2 loops are SGHRS and YFSETQ. The junction shows trimming of 0 bases on V and 10 bases on J, plus 11 bases between the germline ends. There are 13 amino acids in the CDR3, from cysteine to phenylalanine inclusive. The read is trimmed to its CDR3 DNA, 39 bases read in frame from base 1. The data were taken from a study of neurological immune-mediated disorders (dated by TCRdb to the late 2010s). Broadly, across the study: Among the approximately 35 multiple sclerosis patients, roughly 31 had relapsing-remitting MS and 3 had secondary progressive MS. The cohort was made up of about 65 subjects, consisting of 14 HAM/TSP patients, 35 or so multiple sclerosis patients and 20 healthy controls. Alongside PBMC samples, the set of approximately 100 TCR-beta libraries contained longitudinal samples, technical triplicates, and paired CD4+ and CD8+ T-cell subsets that had been sorted. The study compared peripheral blood TCR-beta repertoires of HTLV-I-associated myelopathy (HAM/TSP) patients, multiple sclerosis patients and healthy controls using UMI-based sequencing. The paper's findings and limits, for the study overall: In phylogenetic analysis, the repertoires of 18 of 34 MS patients grouped into a cluster of related CDR3 sequences, which suggests a possible signature at the repertoire level. The MS cluster showed no association with clinical or MRI features, and the authors stated that larger cohorts are needed. The highest TCR clonal expansion was observed in HAM/TSP patients, whereas the lowest was observed in MS patients, even when compared with healthy controls. Across subjects, expanded clones never shared an identical CDR3 amino acid sequence, which suggests that the TCR-beta repertoires in every group were private.

cDNA was synthesized by template-switch 5'RACE using a primer carrying a 10-nucleotide random unique molecular identifier by which each TCR transcript was tagged. Over 180 million TCR-beta sequences, covering 15-18 subjects, were produced in each sequencing run. The RNeasy kit was used to extract total RNA. TCR-beta VDJ regions were amplified with primers for the TCR constant region and the 5'RACE anchor, using the KAPA Real-time Library Amplification kit. Sample indexes and Illumina adaptors were added in a first PCR, and a second PCR then increased library yield. After purification with Ampure beads, the TCR product of roughly 650 bp was size-selected on a 2% E-gel SizeSelection system. Before pooling, libraries had their quality checked on a Bioanalyzer, their concentration measured with Qubit, and their quantity determined with the Kapa Library Quantification kit. An Illumina HiSeq 2500 sequenced the libraries paired-end 2 x 150 bp. To increase sequence diversity, about 23-32% phiX was spiked into each library pool. For the original study's pipeline: Quality-filtered reads were processed with the UMI-based MiGEC pipeline, which removed over 80% of raw TCR sequences during error correction. VDJ genes were aligned to IMGT germline references, and each clonotype was defined by a unique CDR3 amino acid sequence together with V-J genes. Clonal expansion, Shannon diversity and CDR3 relatedness were evaluated with VDJtools (CalcPairwiseDistances, ClusterSamples), while phylogenetic trees were built in CLCbio workbench. Expanded clones were defined as having at least 8 unique UMIs, based on coefficient-of-variation modelling across technical triplicates. TCRdb reworked the public reads: Q25 trimming with fastp, MiXCR clone assembly, productive beta chains retained. Identical CDR3 protein sequences are pooled into one entry, listed with their most common genes and DNA. TCRdb's processing, not the study's, gives the V and J calls here. The sample profile shows 20,000 to 25,000 distinct CDR3 sequences; around a sixth of them were found once. The ten most abundant clones make up 7.5% of the sample.

Sorted-subset TCR libraries were prepared from around 1 million sorted CD4+ or CD8+ T cells. The multiple sclerosis patients were enrolled in a US clinical protocol that evaluated disease progression with magnetic resonance imaging. Peripheral blood underwent Ficoll-Hypaque density gradient centrifugation to isolate PBMCs, which were then cryopreserved in liquid nitrogen. Paired sorted CD4+ and CD8+ subsets came from healthy controls, HAM/TSP patients and MS patients. The chain couples TRBV5-1 to TRBJ2-1; tentative D gene TRBD1, with 6 bases matching. Sequenced material: CD8+ T cells from blood. The clonotype comes from a woman aged 18-30 years with multiple sclerosis. The nucleotide sequence is TGCGCCAGCAGCTTGGACACAGGGATCGAGCAGTTCTTC. Its translation is CASSLDTGIEQFF.